One sample yielded the 11 T cell receptor beta chains listed below, sequenced in a study of cytomegalovirus exposure and HLA in healthy donors. It was with 60 Vbeta and 13 Jbeta primers that the PCR ran. Assay used: immunoSEQ multiplex PCR; TCRdb lists only in-frame clones, some missing. This table holds just over 150,000 clones, over 65% found once. Material for sequencing was PBMCs. The receptor source for this set is a man aged 40-49 years in good health and CMV-seropositive.

CDR3 bases: TGTGCCAGCAGCTTTGTAAGAGAGGAGACCCAGTACTTC. Its translation: CASSFVREETQYF. This chain connects TRBV7-2 to TRBJ2-5; unclear D gene. Per the germline V gene, CDR1 is SGHTA and CDR2 is FQGNSA. There are 13 residues in the CDR3. Trimming took off 3 bases at V and 5 bases at J, with 10 bases between the two ends.

This clone came up once. The V call is TRBV7-6, the J call TRBJ2-7; D possibly corresponds to TRBD1 (6 bases). V was shortened by 5 bases and J by 0 bases, with 14 bases between the two germline ends. Germline V gives CDR1 SGHVS, CDR2 FNYEAQ. The CDR3 loop spans 15 amino acids. CDR3 sequence: CASSPGTGSSYEQYF. CDR3 coding DNA: TGTGCCAGCAGCCCAGGCACAGGGAGCTCCTACGAGCAGTACTTC.

This chain uses TRBV9 with TRBJ2-2; weak D call: TRBD1 (6 bases). The length of the CDR3 is 17 residues. With 3 bases removed from V and 0 bases from J, the gap between germline ends came to 15 bases. The germline CDR1 and CDR2 sequences are SGDLS and YYNGEE. CDR3 DNA: TGTGCCAGCAGCGCCCTACAGGGACCCTCGAACACCGGGGAGCTGTTTTTT. This encodes CASSALQGPSNTGELFF.

The genes are TRBV4-1 and TRBJ1-2; D uncertain. Germline loops: CDR1 MGHRA, CDR2 YSYEKL. CDR3 length: 14 amino acids. V was shortened by 2 bases and J by 2 bases, with 9 bases between the two germline ends. CDR3 region: CASSQITRNYGYTF. CDR3 nucleotides: TGCGCCAGCAGCCAAATAACAAGAAACTATGGCTACACCTTC.

This clone appeared once. V gene TRBV7-2 combines with J gene TRBJ1-4; possibly TRBD1 for D (6 bases). Germline lookup yields CDR1 SGHTA and CDR2 FQGNSA. This CDR3 is built from 15 residues. Trimming left V 3 bases short and J 0 bases short, with 8 bases between. CDR3 residues: CASSLDSATNEKLFF. CDR3 DNA: TGTGCCAGCAGCTTGGACAGCGCAACTAATGAAAAACTGTTTTTT.

Worth noting for this clone: At the DNA level, this CDR3 is encoded by other sequences in the same sample as well. The rearrangement links TRBV5-4 to TRBJ1-6; the match to TRBD1 covers 7 bases. Trimming at V came to 3 bases and at J to 7 bases, leaving 10 bases not matched to a gene. The CDR3 sequence is 16 residues long. Germline V gives CDR1 SGHNT, CDR2 YYREEE (reference sequence). CDR3 amino acids: CASSSMGLGGNSPLHF. CDR3 nucleotides: TGTGCCAGCAGCTCAATGGGCTTAGGGGGCAATTCACCCCTCCACTTT.

The V gene is TRBV18, the J gene TRBJ1-1; the D is unclear. The V end lost 3 bases, the J end lost 1 base, and 6 bases lay between the germline ends. The CDR3 loop spans 13 amino acids. The germline gives CDR1 KGHSH, CDR2 LQKENI. The CDR3 loop is CASSPNRNTEAFF. The CDR3 DNA follows: TGTGCCAGCTCACCGAACAGGAACACTGAAGCTTTCTTT. The whole variable domain, remainder taken from reference TRBV18 and TRBJ1-1, is NAGVMQNPRHLVRRRGQEARLRCSPMKGHSHVYWYRQLPEEGLKFMVYLQKENIIDESGMPKERFSAEFPKEGPSILRIQQVVRGDSAAYFCASSPNRNTEAFFGQGTRLTVV.

This clone has just a few counts. The chain couples TRBV6-6 to TRBJ1-5, with D possibly being TRBD1 (5 bases). CDR3 length equals 13 residues. The V end was cut by 7 bases, the J end by 1 base, with 8 bases between. CDR1 MNHNY and CDR2 SVGAGI come from the germline V gene (reference sequence). CDR3 sequence reads: CASIQGSNQPQHF. The DNA for the CDR3 is TGTGCCAGCATCCAGGGAAGCAATCAGCCCCAGCATTTT.

A single count supports this clone. The chain carries TRBV19 and TRBJ1-6; 8 bases are shared with TRBD1. Germline V gives CDR1 LNHDA, CDR2 SQIVND (reference sequence). The CDR3 runs 14 residues. V was pared by 5 bases and J by 7 bases, with 4 bases of the junction left unmatched. CDR3 nucleotide sequence: TGTGCCAGTAGTCCGACAGGGGCGAATTCACCCCTCCACTTT. This gives the protein CASSPTGANSPLHF.

The chain joins TRBV30 to TRBJ1-1; 7 nucleotides agree with TRBD1. Germline V gene data show CDR1 as GTSNPN and CDR2 as SVGIG (reference sequence). CDR3 size: 14 residues. The junction had 8 bases not matched to a gene; V was cut back by 2 bases and J by 5 bases. The CDR3, as DNA: TGTGCCTGGAGTTTGCAGGGGGGAGTGACTGAAGCTTTCTTT. As protein: CAWSLQGGVTEAFF.

The V gene is TRBV7-3, the J gene TRBJ2-3, with 13 bases lining up with TRBD2. The CDR3 has 16 amino acids. V lost 5 bases and J lost 2; bases outside the gene matches: 4. Germline loops: CDR1 SGHTA, CDR2 FQGTGA. In DNA, the CDR3 is TGTGCCAGCAGCCTGGGACTAGCGGGACCCACAGATACGCAGTATTTT. Protein product: CASSLGLAGPTDTQYF.